This record looks at one T cell receptor beta chain sequence and its context. A read error may account for a junction end that differs from germline. Source study methods: Nucleated cell number was recorded as an estimate derived from reference gene primer amplification. Method: immunoSEQ multiplex PCR; TCRdb's copy keeps in-frame clones and lacks some. The V and J calls and clone size were taken over from that table, and D and trimming were inferred from the DNA. The sample lists 360,000 or so clones; nearly 90% were seen once. The data derive from a study of blood T cell repertoires in COVID-19. Study-level information: The samples span acute and convalescent COVID-19 from the United States, Italy and Spain. Sources were T cells, B-cell-depleted T cells, or PBMCs; the material itself was cDNA or gDNA.

The CDR3 loop spans 13 amino acids. Germline CDR1 and CDR2: SNHLY and FYNNEI. The rearrangement links TRBV2 to TRBJ2-6; perhaps TRBD1 as D (5 bases). The TCR comes from a man between 18 and 29 years old with active or convalescent COVID-19. Specimen: peripheral blood. The CDR3 region has the DNA TGTGCCAGCACCCGACCTGGGGCCAACGTGCTGACTTTC. Translating gives CASTRPGANVLTF.